This T cell receptor beta chain was recovered during a study of blood T cell repertoires in COVID-19. Study background: The study drew acute and convalescent COVID-19 samples from the United States, Italy and Spain. In each case, the material was cDNA or gDNA derived from T cells, B-cell-depleted T cells, or PBMCs.

Germline CDR1 is MDHEN and CDR2 is SYDVKM. V shed 7 bases and J shed 3 bases, with 15 bases lying between them. The CDR3 is 14 residues long. Per the original data handling: Reference gene primers were amplified, and this amplification served to estimate nucleated cell counts. Profiling relied on immunoSEQ multiplex PCR, and the TCRdb table lists in-frame clones only, not all of them. That table is the source of V, J and clone size, and D and trimming were worked out from the DNA. The data show fewer than 300,000 clones, around 82% seen once. The chain employs TRBV28 and TRBJ1-2, with a weak D call TRBD1 (6 bases). This clonotype was sampled from a man older than 75 with acute or convalescent COVID-19. Input material: peripheral blood. CDR3 in amino acids: CASTSGRGDYGYTF. CDR3 DNA sequence: TGTGCCAGCACTTCCGGCAGGGGCGACTATGGCTACACCTTC.